This TCR beta chain was sequenced for a study of T cell repertoires in cytomegalovirus infection. V was clipped by 3 bases and J by 4 bases, with 10 bases between them. The germline gives CDR1 LNHDA, CDR2 SQIVND (reference sequence). The CDR3 has 14 amino acids. Comment on this clonotype: Its cognate antigen is unknown.

General observations from the study: Dominating the ex vivo response were HLA-C-restricted CMV-specific TCR beta clonotypes.

TCRdb processed the reads anew with MiXCR; each CDR3 protein has one entry. The top ten clones hold 48% of a sample with roughly 570,000 distinct CDR3 sequences, around 40% of them seen once. The sample here was cultured PBMCs, taken from culture after CMV antigen stimulation. This sequence joins TRBV19 and TRBJ1-5; no clear D. The clonotype originates from a human donor in good health (CMV status not recorded). Some clones in this sample may be carry-over from other donors' samples. The CDR3 loop reads CASSIYGENQPQHF. The CDR3 nucleotides read TGTGCCAGTAGTATCTATGGGGAGAATCAGCCCCAGCATTTT.